One T cell receptor beta chain is described in this entry. Its antigen is currently unknown. The source of the sample is a study of CD8+CD57+ T cells in acquired aplastic anemia. Those patients picked for sequencing had displayed CD8+CD57+ cell expansion on flow cytometry. All participating patients were living with severe acquired aplastic anemia. Patients were untreated when blood was sampled. Study findings and constraints: Controls did not differ significantly from patients in CD8+ Simpson's diversity. Sharing between patients and controls was observed for twenty-nine CD8+ CDR3 sequences.

Template material for TCR beta VDJ and CDR3 profiling consisted of genomic DNA. Each CDR3 protein is one row after TCRdb ran MiXCR on the reads. The sample holds a few hundred thousand distinct CDR3 sequences, over 25% seen once. This CDR3 comprises 15 residues. V lost 4 bases and J lost 8; bases outside the gene matches: 10. Germline lookup yields CDR1 SGHRS and CDR2 YFSETQ. This sequence joins TRBV5-1 and TRBJ2-1; TRBD1 matches 9 bases. This TCR came from a human donor with aplastic anemia. The sample comprised sorted CD4+, CD8+, or CD8+CD57+ T cells (not recorded which) from PBMCs. CDR3 sequence: CASSPGTGRGYEQFF. DNA for the CDR3: TGCGCCAGCAGCCCAGGGACAGGGAGAGGCTATGAGCAGTTCTTC.